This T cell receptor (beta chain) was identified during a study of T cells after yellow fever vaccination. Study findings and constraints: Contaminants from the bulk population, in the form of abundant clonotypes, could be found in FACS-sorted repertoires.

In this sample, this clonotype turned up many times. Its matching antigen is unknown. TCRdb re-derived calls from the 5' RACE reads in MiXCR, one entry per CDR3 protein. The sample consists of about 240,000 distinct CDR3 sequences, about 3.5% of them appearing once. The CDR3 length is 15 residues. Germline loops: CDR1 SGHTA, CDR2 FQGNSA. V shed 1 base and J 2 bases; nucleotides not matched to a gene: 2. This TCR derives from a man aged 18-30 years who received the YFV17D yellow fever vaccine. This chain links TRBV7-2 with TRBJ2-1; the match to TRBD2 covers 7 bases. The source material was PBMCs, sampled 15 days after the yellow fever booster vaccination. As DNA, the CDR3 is TGTGCCAGCAGCTTAGTCGCGGGGGCCTACAATGAGCAGTTCTTC. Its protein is CASSLVAGAYNEQFF.